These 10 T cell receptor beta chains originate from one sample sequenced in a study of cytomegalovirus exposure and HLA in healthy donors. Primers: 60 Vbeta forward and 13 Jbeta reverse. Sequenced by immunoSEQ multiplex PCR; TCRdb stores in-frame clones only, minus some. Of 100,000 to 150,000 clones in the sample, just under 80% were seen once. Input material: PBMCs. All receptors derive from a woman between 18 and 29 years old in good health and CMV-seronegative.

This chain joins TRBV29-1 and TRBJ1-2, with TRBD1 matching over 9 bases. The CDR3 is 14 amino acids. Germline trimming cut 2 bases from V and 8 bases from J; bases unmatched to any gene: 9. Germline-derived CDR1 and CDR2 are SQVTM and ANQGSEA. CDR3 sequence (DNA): TGCAGCGTTGAATCGTTAACAGGGGGCGGGGGCTACACCTTC. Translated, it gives CSVESLTGGGGYTF.

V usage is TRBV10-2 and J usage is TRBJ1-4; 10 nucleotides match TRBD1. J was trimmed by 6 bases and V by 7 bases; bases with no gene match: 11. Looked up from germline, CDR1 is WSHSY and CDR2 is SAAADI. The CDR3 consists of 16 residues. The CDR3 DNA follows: TGCGCCAGCACGAGAGTCCGGACAGGGGGTCATGAAAAACTGTTTTTT. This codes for CASTRVRTGGHEKLFF.

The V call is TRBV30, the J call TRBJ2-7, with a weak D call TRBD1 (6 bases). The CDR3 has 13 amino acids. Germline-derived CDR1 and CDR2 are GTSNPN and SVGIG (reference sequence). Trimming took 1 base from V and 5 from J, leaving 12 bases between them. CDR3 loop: CAWSAGVLNEQYF. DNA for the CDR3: TGTGCCTGGAGTGCAGGGGTGCTCAACGAGCAGTACTTC.

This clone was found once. CDR3 nucleotide sequence: TGCGCCAGCAGCTTGTCACTAGCGGGAGCGGGAACCGGGGAGCTGTTTTTT. Its translation is CASSLSLAGAGTGELFF. V is TRBV5-1 and J is TRBJ2-2; 11 bases match TRBD2. CDR1 SGHRS and CDR2 YFSETQ come from the germline V gene. The CDR3 runs 17 residues. Losses at the gene ends were 1 base for V and 5 bases for J; bases not matched to a gene: 7.

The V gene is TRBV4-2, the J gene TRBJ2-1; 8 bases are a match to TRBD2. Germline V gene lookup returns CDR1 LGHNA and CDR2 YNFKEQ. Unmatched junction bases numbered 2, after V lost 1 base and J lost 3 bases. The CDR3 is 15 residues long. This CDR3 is CASSQGTSRYNEQFF. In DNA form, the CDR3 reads TGTGCCAGCAGCCAAGGGACTAGCCGCTACAATGAGCAGTTCTTC.

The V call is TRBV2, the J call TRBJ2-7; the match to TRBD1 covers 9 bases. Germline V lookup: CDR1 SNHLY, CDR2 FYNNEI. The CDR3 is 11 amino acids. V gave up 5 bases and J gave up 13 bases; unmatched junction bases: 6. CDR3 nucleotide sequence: TGTGCCAGCAGTAGTGAGACAGGGGGATACTTC. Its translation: CASSSETGGYF.

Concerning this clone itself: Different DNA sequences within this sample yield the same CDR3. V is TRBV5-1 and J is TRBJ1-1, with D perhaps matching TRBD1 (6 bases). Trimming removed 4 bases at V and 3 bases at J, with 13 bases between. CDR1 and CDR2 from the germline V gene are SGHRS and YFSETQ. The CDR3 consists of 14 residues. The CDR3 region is CASSLGGGDTEAFF. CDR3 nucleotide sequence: TGCGCCAGCAGCCTCGGAGGGGGGGACACTGAAGCTTTCTTT. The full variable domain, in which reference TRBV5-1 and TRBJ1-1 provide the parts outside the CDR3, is KAGVTQTPRYLIKTRGQQVTLSCSPISGHRSVSWYQQTPGQGLQFLFEYFSETQRNKGNFPGRFSGRQFSNSRSEMNVSTLELGDSALYLCASSLGGGDTEAFFGQGTRLTVV.

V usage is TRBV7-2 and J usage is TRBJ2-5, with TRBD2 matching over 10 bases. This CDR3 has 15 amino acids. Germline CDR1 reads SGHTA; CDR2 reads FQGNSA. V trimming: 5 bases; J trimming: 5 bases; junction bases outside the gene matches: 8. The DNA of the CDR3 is TGTGCCAGCAGCCCGAGACTAGCGGGTGAGGAGACCCAGTACTTC. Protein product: CASSPRLAGEETQYF.

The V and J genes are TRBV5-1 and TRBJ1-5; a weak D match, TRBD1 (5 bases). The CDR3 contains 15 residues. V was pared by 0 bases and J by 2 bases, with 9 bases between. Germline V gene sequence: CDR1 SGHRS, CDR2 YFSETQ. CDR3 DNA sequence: TGCGCCAGCAGCTTGGAAGGGGCCGGCAATCAGCCCCAGCATTTT. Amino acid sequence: CASSLEGAGNQPQHF.

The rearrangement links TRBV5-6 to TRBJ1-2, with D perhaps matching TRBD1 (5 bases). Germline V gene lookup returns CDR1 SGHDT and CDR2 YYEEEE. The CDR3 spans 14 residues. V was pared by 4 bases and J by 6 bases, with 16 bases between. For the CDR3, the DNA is TGTGCCAGCAGCCCCAGGGTACAACGTAATGGCTACACCTTC. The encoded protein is CASSPRVQRNGYTF.